This T cell receptor (beta chain) came from a study of identical twins. cDNA carried unique molecular identifiers, and a universal primer site was added by template switching. In TCRdb, the 5' RACE reads were re-called with MiXCR into one record per CDR3 protein. The sample comprises roughly 500,000 distinct CDR3 sequences, roughly 21% of which are singletons, and about 0.99% rests with the top ten. The germline gives CDR1 SGDLS, CDR2 YYNGEE. CDR3 length: 15 residues. Trimming stripped 0 bases from V and 7 bases from J, with 13 bases between. The same data also went into a second study, on T cells expressing NK-cell markers. From that second work: Sorting was restricted to alpha-beta TCR T cells by an anti-gamma-delta TCR antibody in several experiments.

The V gene is TRBV9, the J gene TRBJ2-2; D gene uncertain. Sequenced sample: CD4+ T cells sorted from blood. The sequence came from a woman between 18 and 30 years old in good health. CDR3 in amino acids: CASSVVGPPDGELFF. Written as DNA, the CDR3 is TGTGCCAGCAGCGTAGTAGGGCCTCCAGACGGGGAGCTGTTTTTT. The full variable domain, completed using reference TRBV9 and TRBJ2-2, is DSGVTQTPKHLITATGQRVTLRCSPRSGDLSVYWYQQSLDQGLQFLIQYYNGEERAKGNILERFSAQQFPDLHSELNLSSLELGDSALYFCASSVVGPPDGELFFGEGSRLTVL.